Presented here are 13 T cell receptor beta chains from one specimen sequenced in a study of blood T cell repertoires in COVID-19. Data came from immunoSEQ multiplex PCR; TCRdb stores just in-frame clones and leaves some out. The repertoire has about 310,000 clones, 89% of them found once; the top ten carry about 9.9%. The sample was PBMCs or T cells enriched from blood (not recorded which). The receptor source for this set is a woman in her 40s who had recovered from COVID-19.

This chain uses TRBV29-1 with TRBJ1-5, with TRBD1 matching over 7 bases. V dropped 3 bases and J dropped 6; count of bases not matched to a gene: 11. Germline V gene lookup returns CDR1 SQVTM and CDR2 ANQGSEA. The CDR3 runs to 15 residues. The CDR3 region has the DNA TGCAGCGTTGACCTCTGGGACAGCTCACCTCAGCCCCAGCATTTT. Translating it yields CSVDLWDSSPQPQHF.

This rearrangement joins TRBV5-1 to TRBJ1-1; 9 bases match TRBD1. This CDR3 comprises 13 residues. The ends lost 4 bases at V and 5 bases at J; junction bases unmatched: 3. Germline loops: CDR1 SGHRS, CDR2 YFSETQ. CDR3 nucleotides: TGCGCCAGCAGCGGGACAGGGTATACTGAAGCTTTCTTT. It translates to CASSGTGYTEAFF.

The CDR3 nucleotides are TGTGCCAGCAGCCAGCGGACAGGGGAGGGTGCAGATACGCAGTATTTT. Encoded protein: CASSQRTGEGADTQYF. The genes are TRBV7-6 and TRBJ2-3; 9 bases map to TRBD1. Germline CDR1 SGHVS, CDR2 FNYEAQ. The CDR3 spans 16 residues. With 5 bases clipped from V and 4 bases from J, the junction kept 10 bases outside the gene matches.

This clone was counted a few times. The V and J genes are TRBV18 and TRBJ1-1, with D perhaps TRBD1 (5 bases). Trimming shortened V by 4 bases and J by 4 bases, and 16 bases separated the two germline ends. CDR3 length: 15 residues. CDR1 KGHSH and CDR2 LQKENI come from the germline V gene. The CDR3 reads CASSLEGVIGTEAFF. The CDR3 DNA sequence: TGTGCCAGCTCACTCGAAGGGGTGATAGGCACTGAAGCTTTCTTT.

Of note for this clone: Other DNA variants within this sample encode the same CDR3. This chain links TRBV30 with TRBJ1-5, with TRBD1 matching 7 bases. The CDR3 covers 13 residues. With 1 base clipped from V and 4 bases from J, the junction kept 1 base outside the gene matches. From germline, CDR1 is GTSNPN and CDR2 SVGIG (reference sequence). CDR3 in DNA: TGTGCCTGGAGTGGACAGGGTAATCAGCCCCAGCATTTT. This gives the protein CAWSGQGNQPQHF.

The genes are TRBV4-1 and TRBJ2-4; 7 nucleotides agree with TRBD1. The germline V gene encodes CDR1 MGHRA and CDR2 YSYEKL. The CDR3 has 14 amino acids. Trimming at V came to 5 bases and at J to 13 bases, leaving 14 bases not matched to a gene. The CDR3 reads CASSDLRDSHKQYF. CDR3 bases: TGCGCCAGCAGCGACCTTAGGGACAGCCACAAACAGTACTTC.

This chain uses TRBV7-3 with TRBJ2-1; 7 positions match TRBD2. J was trimmed by 12 bases and V by 0 bases; bases with no gene match: 8. There are 14 residues in the CDR3. Germline V gene sequence: CDR1 SGHTA, CDR2 FQGTGA. As DNA, the CDR3 is TGTGCCAGCAGCTTAACCGGGGCGGGAGCTTTGCAGTTCTTC. Amino acid sequence: CASSLTGAGALQFF.

The chain links TRBV9 to TRBJ1-1; D possibly corresponds to TRBD1 (6 bases). The CDR3 has 14 amino acids. V was clipped by 9 bases and J by 4 bases, with 19 bases between them. CDR1 SGDLS and CDR2 YYNGEE come from the germline V gene. Here the CDR3 reads CATSGGGGGTEAFF. CDR3 coding DNA: TGTGCCACGTCCGGGGGCGGGGGTGGCACTGAAGCTTTCTTT.

The chain links TRBV28 to TRBJ2-5; TRBD2 agrees at 14 bases. Looked up from germline, CDR1 is MDHEN and CDR2 is SYDVKM. V gave up 5 bases and J gave up 2 bases; unmatched junction bases: 4. The CDR3 length is 16 residues. Here the CDR3 reads CASSGTSGGPQETQYF. DNA of the CDR3: TGTGCCAGCAGTGGGACTAGCGGGGGCCCACAAGAGACCCAGTACTTC.

The rearrangement uses TRBV5-6 and TRBJ2-5; the match to TRBD2 covers 12 bases. The trim removed 2 bases at V and 2 bases at J, leaving 4 bases unmatched. This CDR3 is 16 amino acids long. In germline, CDR1 is SGHDT, CDR2 YYEEEE. The CDR3: CASSFALAGGQETQYF. In DNA, the CDR3 is TGTGCCAGCAGCTTCGCACTAGCGGGAGGTCAAGAGACCCAGTACTTC.

In DNA form, the CDR3 reads TGTGCCAGCAGCCAAGATAAGTTCATGGCGGGTACGCAGTATTTT. Protein: CASSQDKFMAGTQYF. The J gene is TRBJ2-3, the V gene TRBV3-1 (or the pseudogene TRBV3-2); D is perhaps TRBD2 (5 bases). The V gene's germline CDR1 is LGHDT and CDR2 YNNKEL (reference sequence). CDR3 length: 15 residues. The V end was cut by 0 bases, the J end by 8 bases, with 15 bases between.

This chain joins TRBV5-3 and TRBJ2-3; no firm D call. TRBV5-3 counts as an open reading frame of uncertain function. This CDR3 contains 13 residues. The V and J ends lost 2 bases and 7 bases respectively, with 11 bases between them. CDR3: CARSFDPRNTQYF. The CDR3 bases are TGTGCCAGAAGCTTTGATCCGAGGAATACGCAGTATTTT.

The V call is TRBV11-2, the J call TRBJ1-5; the D is unclear. The V end lost 2 bases, the J end lost 0 bases, and 5 bases lay between the germline ends. This CDR3 contains 14 residues. Germline V gene lookup returns CDR1 SGHAT and CDR2 FQNNGV. CDR3 amino acids: CASSLHPSNQPQHF. The CDR3 nucleotides read TGTGCCAGCAGCTTACATCCTAGCAATCAGCCCCAGCATTTT.